This T cell receptor beta chain was obtained from a study of human T cells and chemical hapten exposure. Study context: Read at 6 days, the patch tests placed 0.01% DPC on the upper back. Regarding the study as a whole: Alopecia was present in the donors, so their immune response may differ from healthy people's.

Via MiXCR, TCRdb re-called the RACE reads, giving one row per CDR3 protein. In the table there are about 34,000 distinct CDR3 sequences, over 5.5% of which are singletons. This CDR3 comprises 14 residues. V was trimmed by 4 bases and J by 6 bases, leaving 15 bases between them. Germline V gene sequence: CDR1 SGHVS, CDR2 FNYEAQ. This clonotype was counted many times. The antigen is not known. Documented time point: patch test 1, 2 weeks after DPC sensitization. Described treatment: therapeutic diphenylcyclopropenone sensitization with weekly scalp DPC. The template was total RNA from unfractionated whole blood.

The clonotype comes from a woman aged 25-40 years with alopecia areata. Some clones in this sample may be carry-over from other donors' samples. This specimen was whole blood, taken in connection with sensitization to the hapten diphenylcyclopropenone (DPC). The gene calls are TRBV7-6 and TRBJ1-1, with D uncertain. Here the CDR3 DNA reads TGTGCCAGCAGCTCCGAAGGTCGCCCTGCTGAAGCTTTCTTT. This gives the protein CASSSEGRPAEAFF.